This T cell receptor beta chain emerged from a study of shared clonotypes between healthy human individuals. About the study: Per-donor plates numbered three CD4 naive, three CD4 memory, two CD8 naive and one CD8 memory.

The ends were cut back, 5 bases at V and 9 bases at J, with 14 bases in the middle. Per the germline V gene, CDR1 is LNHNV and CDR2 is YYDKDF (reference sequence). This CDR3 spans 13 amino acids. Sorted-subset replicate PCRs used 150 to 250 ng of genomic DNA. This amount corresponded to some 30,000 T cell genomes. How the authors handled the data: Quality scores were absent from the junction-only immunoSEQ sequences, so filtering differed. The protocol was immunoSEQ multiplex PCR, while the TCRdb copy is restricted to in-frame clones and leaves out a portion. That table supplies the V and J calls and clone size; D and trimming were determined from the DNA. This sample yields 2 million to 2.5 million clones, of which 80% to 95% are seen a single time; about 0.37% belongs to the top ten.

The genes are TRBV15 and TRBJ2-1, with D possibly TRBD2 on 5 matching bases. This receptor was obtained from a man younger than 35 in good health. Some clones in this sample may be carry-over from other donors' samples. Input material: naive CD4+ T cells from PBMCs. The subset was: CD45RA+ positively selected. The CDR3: CATSRGLPVEQFF. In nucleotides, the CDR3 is TGTGCCACCAGCCGAGGACTGCCGGTTGAGCAGTTCTTC.